The 25 T cell receptor beta chains listed next were all sequenced from one sample in a study of blood T cells in healthy people across ages. A second PCR, run for roughly 7 to 12 cycles, used a sample-barcoded 5' primer plus a J-beta primer mix. Using its own MiXCR run on the 5' RACE reads, TCRdb lists one record per CDR3 protein. In the table there are fewer than 2,000,000 distinct CDR3 sequences, roughly 30% of which are singletons. The sample taken for sequencing was blood. These receptors all come from a woman aged 25 to 39 in good health.

This clonotype was seen more than once but under ten times. The CDR3 sequence is CASSESPLGEQYF. CDR3 DNA sequence: TGTGCCAGCAGTGAATCCCCCCTCGGGGAGCAGTACTTC. The V gene is TRBV25-1, the J gene TRBJ2-4, with D perhaps matching TRBD2 (5 bases). The V end was cut by 1 base, the J end by 13 bases, with 14 bases between. Germline CDR1 is MGHDK and CDR2 is SYGVNS. This CDR3 region has 13 residues.

This sequence joins TRBV5-1 and TRBJ2-3; D is unclear. V lost 5 bases, J lost 5 bases, and 15 bases lay in between. CDR3 length: 14 residues. Per the germline V gene, CDR1 is SGHRS and CDR2 is YFSETQ. This chain's CDR3 is CASRPAAKKDTQYF. Written as DNA, the CDR3 is TGCGCCAGCAGACCGGCAGCGAAGAAAGATACGCAGTATTTT.

The genes are TRBV10-3 and TRBJ2-2; 7 bases align to TRBD2. The germline gives CDR1 ENHRY, CDR2 SYGVKD. V shed 5 bases, J shed 7 bases, and the junction held 10 bases outside the gene matches. The CDR3 loop spans 15 amino acids. Here the CDR3 reads CAISSREAGGGELFF. CDR3 nucleotides: TGTGCCATCAGTTCTCGGGAGGCCGGGGGCGGGGAGCTGTTTTTT.

The genes are TRBV20-1 and TRBJ1-5, with a tentative D call TRBD1 (6 bases). CDR1 DFQATT and CDR2 SNEGSKA come from the germline V gene (reference sequence). The CDR3 consists of 15 residues. Trimming shortened V by 3 bases and J by 0 bases, and 12 bases separated the two germline ends. The CDR3 DNA reads as TGCAGTGCTAGCCCCGGGGGCGATAGCAATCAGCCCCAGCATTTT. It codes for CSASPGGDSNQPQHF.

The chain has TRBV6-1 and TRBJ2-3; D remains unclear. The CDR3 is 13 residues long. Germline-derived CDR1 and CDR2 are MNHNS and SASEGT. Trimming removed 1 base from V and 6 bases from J, with 8 bases in between. The CDR3 reads CASSEGMGDTQYF. CDR3 sequence (DNA): TGTGCCAGCAGTGAAGGGATGGGGGATACGCAGTATTTT.

Only a few counts were recorded for this clonotype. The chain couples TRBV3-1 to TRBJ2-7; D might be TRBD2 (6 bases). The CDR3 runs to 18 residues. The V end lost 2 bases, the J end lost 1 base, and 21 bases lay between the germline ends. In germline, CDR1 is LGHDT, CDR2 YNNKEL (reference sequence). Here the CDR3 DNA reads TGTGCCAGCAGCCAAAATACTAGGGCGGGGAGAGTATCCTACGAGCAGTACTTC. Translation gives CASSQNTRAGRVSYEQYF.

In nucleotides, the CDR3 is TGTGCCATCGGGGGGACACAGCGGGCCGGGGCCAACGTCCTGACTTTC. It yields the protein CAIGGTQRAGANVLTF. The chain employs TRBV10-3 and TRBJ2-6; D could derive from TRBD1 or TRBD2 (6 bases each). Trimming removed 8 bases at V and 4 bases at J, with 18 bases between. The length of the CDR3 is 16 residues. Per the germline V gene, CDR1 is ENHRY and CDR2 is SYGVKD.

This clonotype was found a few times. This chain links TRBV6-1 with TRBJ1-2; D ambiguous. The CDR3 totals 16 residues. Germline V lookup: CDR1 MNHNS, CDR2 SASEGT. V shed 4 bases and J shed 0 bases, with 15 bases lying between them. The CDR3 DNA reads as TGTGCCAGCAGTGGGGCAGGTCGTTCTTCTAACTATGGCTACACCTTC. Translation gives CASSGAGRSSNYGYTF.

This clonotype was seen only a few times. The CDR3 here is CSARVGLAGGLSEETQYF. CDR3 bases: TGCAGTGCTAGAGTGGGACTAGCGGGAGGTTTGTCGGAAGAGACCCAGTACTTC. This sequence joins TRBV20-1 and TRBJ2-5, with TRBD2 matching 15 bases. This CDR3 has 18 amino acids. CDR1 is DFQATT and CDR2 is SNEGSKA in the germline V gene (reference sequence). V lost 1 base and J lost 3; bases outside the gene matches: 9.

The genes are TRBV20-1 and TRBJ2-7; 7 nucleotides line up with TRBD2. The germline V gene encodes CDR1 DFQATT and CDR2 SNEGSKA (reference sequence). After removal of 6 bases from V and 0 bases from J, the junction contained 8 bases not matched to a gene. This CDR3 region has 14 residues. The CDR3 region has the DNA TGCAGTGCGGGGGAGGGGATTGTCTCCTACGAGCAGTACTTC. It yields the protein CSAGEGIVSYEQYF.

This rearrangement joins TRBV6-2 or TRBV6-3 to TRBJ2-3; D possibly uses TRBD1 or TRBD2 (5 bases each). The CDR3 spans 14 residues. The germline V and J ends were trimmed by 2 bases and 6 bases, with 12 bases remaining between them. Germline V gene data show CDR1 as MNHEY and CDR2 as SVGEGT. CDR3 coding DNA: TGTGCCAGCAGTTACCGGGGACCCATGGATACGCAGTATTTT. Translating gives CASSYRGPMDTQYF.

This clonotype has a handful of counts. The chain has TRBV30 and TRBJ2-1; 7 bases line up with TRBD2. This CDR3 is 15 amino acids long. After removal of 6 bases from V and 5 bases from J, the junction contained 13 bases not matched to a gene. Germline CDR1 GTSNPN, CDR2 SVGIG (reference sequence). CDR3 loop: CACHPGTIGNNEQFF. The CDR3 DNA is TGTGCCTGTCATCCCGGGACTATCGGGAACAATGAGCAGTTCTTC. The full variable domain, in which reference TRBV30 and TRBJ2-1 provide the parts outside the CDR3, is SQTIHQWPATLVQPVGSPLSLECTVEGTSNPNLYWYRQAAGRGLQLLFYSVGIGQISSEVPQNLSASRPQDRQFILSSKKLLLSDSGFYLCACHPGTIGNNEQFFGPGTRLTVL.

This clonotype was observed a handful of times. This chain uses TRBV2 with TRBJ1-5, with 10 bases aligning to TRBD1. Trimming at V came to 6 bases and at J to 5 bases, leaving 7 bases not matched to a gene. This CDR3 is 15 amino acids long. The germline CDR1 and CDR2 sequences are SNHLY and FYNNEI. CDR3 DNA sequence: TGTGCCAGCAGAGGGGACAGGGGAGTCTATCAGCCCCAGCATTTT. Its protein is CASRGDRGVYQPQHF.

The chain carries TRBV30 and TRBJ2-1; 7 positions agree with TRBD2. CDR3 size: 14 residues. Per germline, CDR1 GTSNPN and CDR2 SVGIG (reference sequence). Trimming took 4 bases from V and 6 from J; bases not matched to a gene: 9. The CDR3 sequence is CAWNGIAGLNEQFF. The DNA of the CDR3 is TGTGCCTGGAATGGGATAGCGGGCCTCAATGAGCAGTTCTTC.

This clonotype was recorded only once. Being one base from a much bigger clone, this may be a read error. The chain recombines TRBV20-1 with TRBJ2-7; D call uncertain. The last part of the DNA fits TRBJ2-5 better; the J call may be wrong. Germline CDR1 is DFQATT and CDR2 is SNEGSKA (reference sequence). The CDR3 runs 10 residues. The CDR3 sequence: CSANWETQYF. As DNA, the CDR3 is TGCAGTGCTAATTGGGAGACCCAGTACTTC.

This clonotype turned up a few times. J is TRBJ2-4 and V is TRBV5-4; tentative D call: TRBD2 (6 bases). The CDR3 has 12 amino acids. V was cut by 4 bases and J by 15 bases, with 17 bases left in between. Germline CDR1 reads SGHNT; CDR2 reads YYREEE (reference sequence). The CDR3 sequence is CASSPVEGVRYF. Here the CDR3 DNA reads TGTGCCAGCAGCCCCGTGGAGGGAGTCAGGTACTTC.

The chain employs TRBV2 and TRBJ2-6; either TRBD1 or TRBD2 may supply D (5 bases each). Germline values: CDR1 SNHLY, CDR2 FYNNEI. The CDR3 extends over 16 amino acids. V was shortened by 6 bases and J by 3 bases, with 15 bases between the two germline ends. CDR3 sequence reads: CASSPRDPRGANVLTF. The CDR3 DNA reads as TGTGCCAGCAGCCCCAGGGACCCCCGTGGGGCCAACGTCCTGACTTTC. Full variable domain (remainder filled in from reference TRBV2 and TRBJ2-6): EPEVTQTPSHQVTQMGQEVILRCVPISNHLYFYWYRQILGQKVEFLVSFYNNEISEKSEIFDDQFSVERPDGSNFTLKIRSTKLEDSAMYFCASSPRDPRGANVLTFGAGSRLTVL.

The V and J genes are TRBV28 and TRBJ2-1, with 7 positions matching TRBD2. The CDR3 totals 13 residues. V lost 6 bases to trimming and J lost 9 bases; unmatched junction nucleotides: 8. Germline assignment: CDR1 MDHEN and CDR2 SYDVKM. CDR3 bases: TGTGCCAGCAGACCAGGTTGGGGGGGTGAGCAGTTCTTC. Its protein is CASRPGWGGEQFF.

Remarks on this clonotype: The junction does not match germline at one end; this may be a read error. The V call is TRBV27, the J call TRBJ2-5, with D unresolved. Germline CDR1 is MNHEY and CDR2 is SMNVEV (reference sequence). The CDR3 contains 12 residues. The CDR3 DNA reads TGTGTCAGCAAAGGAGTACAAGAGACCCAGTACTTC. This encodes CVSKGVQETQYF.

The V gene is TRBV5-1, the J gene TRBJ1-5; no firm D call. The germline V and J ends were trimmed by 3 bases and 3 bases, with 13 bases remaining between them. This CDR3 is built from 15 residues. The V gene's germline CDR1 is SGHRS and CDR2 YFSETQ. The CDR3 here is CASSYSPGPNQPQHF. The CDR3 coding sequence is TGCGCCAGCAGCTATAGCCCCGGACCCAATCAGCCCCAGCATTTT.

This chain connects TRBV5-1 to TRBJ1-1, with a possible D match to TRBD1 (6 bases). This CDR3 is built from 12 residues. Germline V lookup: CDR1 SGHRS, CDR2 YFSETQ. V shed 5 bases and J shed 7 bases, with 12 bases lying between them. CDR3 DNA: TGCGCCAGCAGAAGAAGGGGGTTTGAAGCTTTCTTT. Its translation is CASRRRGFEAFF.

This clonotype has more than one count but fewer than ten. The J gene is TRBJ1-5, the V gene TRBV6-6; 9 nucleotides match TRBD1. This CDR3 is 16 amino acids long. Germline CDR1 is MNHNY and CDR2 is SVGAGI (reference sequence). V lost 0 bases to trimming and J lost 2 bases; unmatched junction nucleotides: 2. CDR3 sequence reads: CASSYSQGAGNQPQHF. The CDR3 coding sequence is TGTGCCAGCAGTTACTCACAGGGGGCAGGCAATCAGCCCCAGCATTTT.

The rearrangement uses TRBV3-1 and TRBJ2-5, with 7 bases aligning to TRBD2. V dropped 1 base and J dropped 7; count of bases not matched to a gene: 12. The CDR3 is 16 amino acids. Per the germline V gene, CDR1 is LGHDT and CDR2 is YNNKEL (reference sequence). DNA for the CDR3: TGTGCCAGCAGCCAAGGAGCGGGAACCCCCACAGGGACCCAGTACTTC. Protein sequence: CASSQGAGTPTGTQYF.

This clonotype has just a few counts. Germline and junction disagree at one end, which may indicate a read error. The chain's CDR3 is CASQRQGDTGERFF. As DNA, the CDR3 is TGTGCCAGTCAGAGACAGGGGGACACCGGGGAGCGGTTTTTT. The V gene is TRBV6-1, the J gene TRBJ2-2; 9 bases map to TRBD1. The CDR3 has 14 amino acids. From germline, CDR1 is MNHNS and CDR2 SASEGT.

This clonotype has a handful of counts. The CDR3 reads CASGRASGGEQYF. The CDR3 DNA reads TGTGCCAGCGGACGGGCTAGCGGGGGCGAGCAGTACTTC. The chain combines TRBV12-3 or TRBV12-4 with TRBJ2-7, with 10 bases aligning to TRBD2. V lost 8 bases, J lost 6 bases, and 7 bases stayed unmatched. The CDR3 runs to 13 residues.